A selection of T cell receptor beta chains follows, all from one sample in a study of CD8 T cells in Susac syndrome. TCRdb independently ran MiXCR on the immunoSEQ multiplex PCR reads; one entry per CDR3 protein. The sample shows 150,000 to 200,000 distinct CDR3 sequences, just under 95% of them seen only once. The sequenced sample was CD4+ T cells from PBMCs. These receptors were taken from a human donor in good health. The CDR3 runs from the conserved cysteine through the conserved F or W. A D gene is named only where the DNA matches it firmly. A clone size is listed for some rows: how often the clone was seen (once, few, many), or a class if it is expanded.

CDR3 DNA: TGTGCCAGCAGCCCGTGGCTTGGGGGGCGTGAGGATACGCAGTATTTT
CDR3 protein: CASSPWLGGREDTQYF
clone size: NA
J gene: TRBJ2-3
V gene: TRBV11-2
D gene: NA

CDR3 DNA: TGTGCCAGCAGTTCCCGGGGCCAGAATTCACCCCTCCACTTT
CDR3 protein: CASSSRGQNSPLHF
clone size: NA
J gene: TRBJ1-6
V gene: TRBV12-3/TRBV12-4
D gene: NA

CDR3 DNA: TGCGCCAGCAGCTTGGAGGGGCATCGGGCTTTCTTT
CDR3 protein: CASSLEGHRAFF
clone size: NA
J gene: TRBJ1-1
V gene: TRBV5-1
D gene: NA

CDR3 DNA: TGTGCCAGCACCACCTGGGGGAATTCACCCCTCCACTTT
CDR3 protein: CASTTWGNSPLHF
clone size: NA
J gene: TRBJ1-6
V gene: TRBV6-1
D gene: NA

CDR3 DNA: TGCGCCAGCAGCCAAGTGGGGGCAGCCAACTATGGCTACACCTTC
CDR3 protein: CASSQVGAANYGYTF
clone size: NA
J gene: TRBJ1-2
V gene: TRBV4-1
D gene: NA

CDR3 DNA: TGCAGTGCGCGACAGCTCTCTGGGGCCAACGTCCTGACTTTC
CDR3 protein: CSARQLSGANVLTF
clone size: NA
J gene: TRBJ2-6
V gene: TRBV20-1
D gene: NA

CDR3 DNA: TGTGCCAGCAAGGCAGGGGGCGTGGGCTACACCTTC
CDR3 protein: CASKAGGVGYTF
clone size: NA
J gene: TRBJ1-2
V gene: TRBV12-3/TRBV12-4
D gene: TRBD1

CDR3 DNA: TGCAGTGCTAGCCCCGGGACTAGCGGGGACAATGAGCAGTTCTTC
CDR3 protein: CSASPGTSGDNEQFF
clone size: NA
J gene: TRBJ2-1
V gene: TRBV20-1
D gene: TRBD2

CDR3 DNA: TGTGCCAGCAGTTACCTGGACAGGGTGGGATACGGCTACACCTTC
CDR3 protein: CASSYLDRVGYGYTF
clone size: NA
J gene: TRBJ1-2
V gene: TRBV6-2/TRBV6-3
D gene: TRBD1

CDR3 DNA: TGTGCCAGCAGCAAGAACCCGACGGGAAACACTGAAGCTTTCTTT
CDR3 protein: CASSKNPTGNTEAFF
clone size: NA
J gene: TRBJ1-1
V gene: TRBV3-1
D gene: NA

CDR3 DNA: TGCAGTGCCCTAAGAGGGGGCTACGAGCAGTACTTC
CDR3 protein: CSALRGGYEQYF
clone size: NA
J gene: TRBJ2-7
V gene: TRBV20-1
D gene: NA

CDR3 DNA: TGTGCCAGCAGCCCCCGACAGATTAATGAAAAACTGTTTTTT
CDR3 protein: CASSPRQINEKLFF
clone size: NA
J gene: TRBJ1-4
V gene: TRBV7-8
D gene: NA

CDR3 DNA: TGCAGCGTTGAAGATCAAGTAGCCAAAAACATTCAGTACTTC
CDR3 protein: CSVEDQVAKNIQYF
clone size: NA
J gene: TRBJ2-4
V gene: TRBV29-1
D gene: NA

CDR3 DNA: TGCAGCGTTGGGACAAATGGCGAGCAGTACTTC
CDR3 protein: CSVGTNGEQYF
clone size: NA
J gene: TRBJ2-7
V gene: TRBV29-1
D gene: NA

CDR3 DNA: TGCGCCAGCAGCTCCGGACAGGGCGGGATGGAGACCCAGTACTTC
CDR3 protein: CASSSGQGGMETQYF
clone size: once
J gene: TRBJ2-5
V gene: TRBV5-1
D gene: TRBD1

CDR3 DNA: TGCAGTGCTAGCGGTGCTAGCAATCAGCCCCAGCTTTTT
CDR3 protein: CSASGASNQPQLF
clone size: NA
J gene: TRBJ1-5
V gene: TRBV20-1
D gene: NA

CDR3 DNA: TGCAGTGCTCGTAGACCCCAAGATACGCAGTATTTT
CDR3 protein: CSARRPQDTQYF
clone size: NA
J gene: TRBJ2-3
V gene: TRBV20-1
D gene: NA

CDR3 DNA: TGTGCCAGCAGCCGACTAGCTTTGGGTATGACCGACGAGCAGTACTTC
CDR3 protein: CASSRLALGMTDEQYF
clone size: NA
J gene: TRBJ2-7
V gene: TRBV7-9
D gene: TRBD2

CDR3 DNA: TGTGCCAGCAGCTCAGCCGGGACTAGCAGCGAGCAGTACTTC
CDR3 protein: CASSSAGTSSEQYF
clone size: NA
J gene: TRBJ2-7
V gene: TRBV7-3
D gene: TRBD2

CDR3 DNA: TGTGCCAGTAGTGAACCGGGGGGACGCTCCTACAATGAGCAGTTCTTC
CDR3 protein: CASSEPGGRSYNEQFF
clone size: NA
J gene: TRBJ2-1
V gene: TRBV19
D gene: TRBD2

CDR3 DNA: TGTGCCAGCACCCCCGGAGCGGGGAACGCAGATACGCAGTATTTT
CDR3 protein: CASTPGAGNADTQYF
clone size: NA
J gene: TRBJ2-3
V gene: TRBV6-5
D gene: TRBD2

CDR3 DNA: TGCAGCGTGGGGACTAGTGGGGAGACCCAGTACTTC
CDR3 protein: CSVGTSGETQYF
clone size: NA
J gene: TRBJ2-5
V gene: TRBV29-1
D gene: TRBD2

CDR3 DNA: TGTGCCAGCAGTCTCCAGGGACAGCTCCTCACCGGGGAGCTGTTTTTT
CDR3 protein: CASSLQGQLLTGELFF
clone size: NA
J gene: TRBJ2-2
V gene: TRBV6-1
D gene: TRBD1

CDR3 DNA: TGCAGTGCGCCTTCGGACAGGCGCTCTGGGGCCAACGTCCTGACTTTC
CDR3 protein: CSAPSDRRSGANVLTF
clone size: NA
J gene: TRBJ2-6
V gene: TRBV20-1
D gene: TRBD1

CDR3 DNA: TGTGCCAGCAGCCAAGCGGGGTTCGAGCAGTACTTC
CDR3 protein: CASSQAGFEQYF
clone size: NA
J gene: TRBJ2-7
V gene: TRBV3-1
D gene: NA

CDR3 DNA: TGTGCCAGCACTTCTAGCGGGGGTAATACAGATACGCAGTATTTT
CDR3 protein: CASTSSGGNTDTQYF
clone size: NA
J gene: TRBJ2-3
V gene: TRBV2
D gene: TRBD2

CDR3 DNA: TGTGCCAGCAGCCCCCTTTCTGGGGCAGATACGCAGTATTTT
CDR3 protein: CASSPLSGADTQYF
clone size: NA
J gene: TRBJ2-3
V gene: TRBV14
D gene: NA

CDR3 DNA: TGCAGCGTTGTTAGGGACACTGAAGCTTTCTTT
CDR3 protein: CSVVRDTEAFF
clone size: NA
J gene: TRBJ1-1
V gene: TRBV29-1
D gene: NA

CDR3 DNA: TGTGCCAGCAGTCCAGGGCGGTGGAGTGCAACTAATGAAAAACTGTTTTTT
CDR3 protein: CASSPGRWSATNEKLFF
clone size: NA
J gene: TRBJ1-4
V gene: TRBV6-1
D gene: NA

CDR3 DNA: TGCGCCAGCAGCCCTAGGGGGACACGCTACGAGCAGTACTTC
CDR3 protein: CASSPRGTRYEQYF
clone size: NA
J gene: TRBJ2-7
V gene: TRBV5-1
D gene: NA

CDR3 DNA: TGCAGTGCTAGAGATTTGGCTAGCAGCTATGAGCAGTTCTTC
CDR3 protein: CSARDLASSYEQFF
clone size: NA
J gene: TRBJ2-1
V gene: TRBV20-1
D gene: NA

CDR3 DNA: TGCAGTGCTAGCGGACAGGGGGCGAATTCAGATACGCAGTATTTT
CDR3 protein: CSASGQGANSDTQYF
clone size: NA
J gene: TRBJ2-3
V gene: TRBV20-1
D gene: TRBD1

CDR3 DNA: TGTGCCAGCAGCTTACGGGGGGCCGGGACCAAAAACATTCAGTACTTC
CDR3 protein: CASSLRGAGTKNIQYF
clone size: once
J gene: TRBJ2-4
V gene: TRBV5-6
D gene: NA

CDR3 DNA: TGTGCCAGCAGCTTAGGGGGGACAGGGGGGACTGAAGCTTTCTTT
CDR3 protein: CASSLGGTGGTEAFF
clone size: NA
J gene: TRBJ1-1
V gene: TRBV7-2
D gene: TRBD1

CDR3 DNA: TGCGCCAGCAGCGACGAGGAGGTCCGGGGCTACACCTTC
CDR3 protein: CASSDEEVRGYTF
clone size: NA
J gene: TRBJ1-2
V gene: TRBV5-1
D gene: NA

CDR3 DNA: TGTGCCAGCAGTTATCAGACAGGACCCTACGAGCAGTACTTC
CDR3 protein: CASSYQTGPYEQYF
clone size: NA
J gene: TRBJ2-7
V gene: TRBV6-5
D gene: NA

CDR3 DNA: TGTGCCGGGGCCCCGTGGCAGGGGGTTGGGGGCTACACCTTC
CDR3 protein: CAGAPWQGVGGYTF
clone size: once
J gene: TRBJ1-2
V gene: TRBV7-8
D gene: TRBD1

CDR3 DNA: TGTGCCAGCAGCCCGCAAGGACTTGGAGATGGCTACACCTTC
CDR3 protein: CASSPQGLGDGYTF
clone size: NA
J gene: TRBJ1-2
V gene: TRBV3-1
D gene: NA

CDR3 DNA: TGTGCCAGCAGCTTGAACCCCGGACTAGTAAACCTAGATACGCAGTATTTT
CDR3 protein: CASSLNPGLVNLDTQYF
clone size: NA
J gene: TRBJ2-3
V gene: TRBV7-2
D gene: TRBD2

CDR3 DNA: TGTGCCAGCAGTCCGGATTGGAACACTGAAGCTTTCTTT
CDR3 protein: CASSPDWNTEAFF
clone size: NA
J gene: TRBJ1-1
V gene: TRBV2
D gene: NA

CDR3 DNA: TGTGCCAGCAGTTCGGACCTCAAGGATACGCAGTATTTT
CDR3 protein: CASSSDLKDTQYF
clone size: NA
J gene: TRBJ2-3
V gene: TRBV12-3/TRBV12-4
D gene: NA

CDR3 DNA: TGTGCCAGCAGCTTAGGATGGAGTCAGCCCCAGCATTTT
CDR3 protein: CASSLGWSQPQHF
clone size: NA
J gene: TRBJ1-5
V gene: TRBV7-2
D gene: NA